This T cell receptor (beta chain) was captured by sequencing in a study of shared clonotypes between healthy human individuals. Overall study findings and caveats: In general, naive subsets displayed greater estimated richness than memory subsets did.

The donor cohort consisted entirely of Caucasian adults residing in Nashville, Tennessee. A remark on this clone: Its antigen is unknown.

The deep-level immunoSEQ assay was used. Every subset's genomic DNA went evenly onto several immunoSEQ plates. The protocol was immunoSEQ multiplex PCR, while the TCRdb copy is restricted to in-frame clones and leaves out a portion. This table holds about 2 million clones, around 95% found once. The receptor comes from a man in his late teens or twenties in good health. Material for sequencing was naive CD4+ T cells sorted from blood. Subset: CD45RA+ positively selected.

The CDR3 spells CAISDISGTKNIQYF. The CDR3 DNA reads TGTGCCATCAGTGATATTTCAGGGACCAAAAACATTCAGTACTTC. The chain links TRBV10-3 to TRBJ2-4; D possibly corresponds to TRBD1 (5 bases). V gave up 3 bases and J gave up 2 bases, with 11 bases separating them. Germline V gene lookup returns CDR1 ENHRY and CDR2 SYGVKD. The CDR3 is 15 residues long.